The next 17 T cell receptor beta chains were all read from a single sample in a study of blood T cells in healthy people across ages. Primed by a sample-barcoded 5' primer and a J-beta primer mix, a second PCR proceeded for about 6 to 12 cycles. TCRdb independently ran MiXCR on the 5' RACE reads; one entry per CDR3 protein. The sample shows 1.5 million to 2 million distinct CDR3 sequences, 25% to 30% of them seen only once. The specimen was blood. These receptors were obtained from a woman aged 30 to 39 in good health.

The chain combines TRBV7-9 with TRBJ2-7; D unclear. With 4 bases removed from V and 0 bases from J, the gap between germline ends came to 10 bases. CDR1 is SEHNR and CDR2 is FQNEAQ in the germline V gene (reference sequence). The CDR3 consists of 14 residues. CDR3 region: CASSWADHSYEQYF. In DNA form, the CDR3 reads TGTGCCAGCAGCTGGGCGGACCACTCCTACGAGCAGTACTTC. Based on the CDR3 plus reference TRBV7-9 and TRBJ2-7, the full variable domain is DTGVSQNPRHKITKRGQNVTFRCDPISEHNRLYWYRQTLGQGPEFLTYFQNEAQLEKSRLLSDRFSAERPKGSFSTLEIQRTEQGDSAMYLCASSWADHSYEQYFGPGTRLTVT.

This clonotype was counted a few times. V gene TRBV4-1 combines with J gene TRBJ2-1; D is uncertain. V was pared by 1 base and J by 10 bases, with 20 bases between. This CDR3 is 16 amino acids long. Looked up from germline, CDR1 is MGHRA and CDR2 is YSYEKL. The CDR3: CASSQGAVWAPSEQFF. For the CDR3, the DNA is TGCGCCAGCAGCCAAGGAGCCGTATGGGCCCCTTCGGAGCAGTTCTTC.

With respect to this clonotype: A much more abundant neighbour one base away suggests this may be a read error. The rearrangement uses TRBV12-3 or TRBV12-4 and TRBJ2-6; possible D gene TRBD2, 5 bases. CDR3 length: 15 amino acids. V was clipped by 1 base and J by 8 bases, with 12 bases between them. CDR3 sequence reads: CASSLGAADSNVLTF. CDR3 DNA: TGTGCCAGCAGTTTAGGGGCAGCGGATTCCAACGTCCTGACTTTC.

This clonotype was counted a single time. The rearrangement joins TRBV18 to TRBJ1-2, with a weak D call TRBD1 (5 bases). Germline values: CDR1 KGHSH, CDR2 LQKENI. The CDR3 covers 13 residues. Trimming removed 0 bases at V and 8 bases at J, with 10 bases between. The CDR3 loop is CASSPPGASGYTF. The CDR3 DNA sequence: TGTGCCAGCTCACCACCCGGGGCTAGCGGCTACACCTTC.

This clonotype was seen many times. The chain carries TRBV7-2 and TRBJ2-7; TRBD2 is a possible D gene (6 bases). CDR1 is SGHTA, CDR2 FQGNSA, per germline. Trimming cost V 0 bases and J 2 bases, with 11 bases left between them. The CDR3 is made up of 15 amino acids. CDR3 DNA: TGTGCCAGCAGCTTAGCGGAGGGTATCCCCTACGAGCAGTACTTC. Translating it yields CASSLAEGIPYEQYF.

This clonotype came up a few times. V and J are TRBV5-4 and TRBJ1-2, with D tentatively TRBD1 (6 bases). This CDR3 has 16 amino acids. From germline, CDR1 is SGHNT and CDR2 YYREEE (reference sequence). Trimming stripped 9 bases from V and 7 bases from J, with 28 bases between. CDR3 in amino acids: CATTGTGMAIVAGYTF. CDR3 DNA sequence: TGTGCCACCACAGGAACAGGGATGGCAATTGTCGCTGGCTACACCTTC.

The V call is TRBV27, the J call TRBJ1-5; D is uncertain. Germline-derived CDR1 and CDR2 are MNHEY and SMNVEV (reference sequence). This CDR3 has 15 amino acids. V lost 4 bases and J 3 bases, leaving 13 bases between the germline ends. CDR3 nucleotide sequence: TGTGCCAGCAGTTCCTCCTGGCAGGCCAATCAGCCCCAGCATTTT. It yields the protein CASSSSWQANQPQHF.

This rearrangement joins TRBV7-9 to TRBJ2-7; TRBD1 agrees at 9 bases. Looked up from germline, CDR1 is SEHNR and CDR2 is FQNEAQ (reference sequence). Germline trimming cut 5 bases from V and 7 bases from J; bases unmatched to any gene: 21. The CDR3 contains 18 residues. CDR3 sequence: CASSTFGEGTGILREQYF. CDR3 nucleotides: TGTGCCAGCAGCACCTTCGGGGAGGGGACAGGGATCTTACGGGAGCAGTACTTC.

As to this clonotype: A junction boundary mismatches the germline segment, possibly from a read error. This chain connects TRBV5-1 to TRBJ1-2; tentatively, D is TRBD1 (5 bases). Germline assignment: CDR1 SGHRS and CDR2 YFSETQ. This CDR3 is built from 19 residues. DNA for the CDR3: TGCGCCAGCAGCTTGGGCCCCTCCTCGGCGCAGGGAGAATTCGGTGGCCACACCTTC. Translating gives CASSLGPSSAQGEFGGHTF.

This clonotype has a count of ten or more. The CDR3 coding sequence is TGCAGTGCTCGTGGACCGACCTACAATGAGCAGTTCTTC. Protein: CSARGPTYNEQFF. The rearrangement uses TRBV20-1 and TRBJ2-1, with D unclear. The CDR3 runs to 13 residues. CDR1 DFQATT and CDR2 SNEGSKA come from the germline V gene (reference sequence). V lost 5 bases and J 2 bases, leaving 10 bases between the germline ends.

This chain connects TRBV3-1 to TRBJ2-3; 8 bases agree with TRBD1. Germline assignment: CDR1 LGHDT and CDR2 YNNKEL (reference sequence). Trimming removed 5 bases from V and 5 bases from J; junction bases left unmatched: 6. The CDR3 runs 14 residues. The CDR3: CASSSYDRGDTQYF. The CDR3 nucleotides are TGTGCCAGCAGCTCATACGACAGGGGAGATACGCAGTATTTT.

The chain is built from TRBV5-1 and TRBJ2-1; 10 bases map to TRBD1. J was trimmed by 6 bases and V by 1 base; bases with no gene match: 4. From germline, CDR1 is SGHRS and CDR2 YFSETQ. The CDR3 has 15 amino acids. The CDR3 sequence is CASSLWGTGVNEQFF. The CDR3 DNA reads as TGCGCCAGCAGCTTGTGGGGGACAGGGGTCAATGAGCAGTTCTTC.

The table lists this clonotype with a few counts. This chain connects TRBV5-1 to TRBJ1-2; D may be TRBD1 (6 bases). Germline-derived CDR1 and CDR2 are SGHRS and YFSETQ. Trimming shortened V by 4 bases and J by 10 bases, and 14 bases separated the two germline ends. The CDR3 consists of 12 residues. The CDR3 protein is CASSVKGEDYTF. The CDR3 region has the DNA TGCGCCAGCAGCGTCAAGGGGGAGGACTACACCTTC.

This clonotype has ten or more counts. The chain is built from TRBV5-1 and TRBJ2-3; D perhaps matches TRBD2 (5 bases). V was cut by 0 bases and J by 1 base, with 12 bases left in between. This CDR3 is 16 amino acids long. Germline CDR1 SGHRS, CDR2 YFSETQ. The CDR3 DNA reads TGCGCCAGCAGCTTGGAATCGCTAGCTGGCACAGATACGCAGTATTTT. Protein sequence: CASSLESLAGTDTQYF.

The CDR3 coding sequence is TGTGCCAGCAGCGGTAATGCCCCCTACGAGCAGTACTTC. This encodes CASSGNAPYEQYF. The chain links TRBV7-9 to TRBJ2-7; D gene uncertain. The CDR3 extends over 13 amino acids. Trimming removed 5 bases at V and 2 bases at J, with 10 bases between. CDR1 SEHNR and CDR2 FQNEAQ come from the germline V gene (reference sequence).

The chain carries TRBV20-1 and TRBJ2-4, with 7 bases aligning to TRBD2. This CDR3 comprises 14 residues. V dropped 6 bases and J dropped 1; count of bases not matched to a gene: 6. The germline V gene encodes CDR1 DFQATT and CDR2 SNEGSKA (reference sequence). The DNA of the CDR3 is TGCAGTGCCGCGAGAGCGGGGGCCAAAAACATTCAGTACTTC. It encodes CSAARAGAKNIQYF.

The rearrangement links TRBV6-6 to TRBJ2-1; D unresolved. Germline V gene data show CDR1 as MNHNY and CDR2 as SVGAGI (reference sequence). The CDR3 runs 17 residues. Trimming shortened V by 0 bases and J by 0 bases, and 12 bases separated the two germline ends. The CDR3 DNA is TGTGCCAGCAGTTACTCTTACGGGCCCAGCTCCTACAATGAGCAGTTCTTC. It is translated as CASSYSYGPSSYNEQFF.